The subject of this entry is one T cell receptor beta chain. Its cognate antigen is unknown. There are 15 residues in the CDR3. Germline V gives CDR1 SEHNR, CDR2 FQNEAQ (reference sequence). J was trimmed by 5 bases and V by 5 bases; bases with no gene match: 5. The protocol was immunoSEQ multiplex PCR, while the TCRdb copy is restricted to in-frame clones and leaves out a portion. Seen here are tens of thousands of clones, 85% to 90% observed once, and the top ten hold more than 45%. The sample originates from a study of OX40 agonist ivuxolimab in advanced cancers. The study, taken as a whole, reports: At 0.1 to 3.0 mg/kg, CD4+ and CD8+ blood T cells expanded clonally by week 6.

The chain combines TRBV7-9 with TRBJ2-5; 13 bases match TRBD2. The material was CD4+ or CD8+ T cells sorted from blood, obtained in a trial of the OX40 agonist ivuxolimab. The sequence was collected from an adult with an advanced solid tumor such as melanoma, head and neck, liver or kidney cancer. CDR3 sequence: CASSELAGGIETQYF. The DNA of the CDR3 is TGTGCCAGCAGCGAACTAGCGGGGGGGATCGAGACCCAGTACTTC.